This TCR beta chain was retrieved from a study of T cells in Graves' hyperthyroidism and ophthalmopathy. Findings and limits, study-wide: Onset of ophthalmopathy came a median 6.5 months after the model predicted it. Most thyroid clonotypes with frequency above 0.001 were detected in blood.

This clonotype was picked up many times. The target antigen is unknown. The V gene's germline CDR1 is SNHLY and CDR2 FYNNEI. Trimming left V 2 bases short and J 0 bases short, with 7 bases between. The CDR3 is made up of 14 amino acids. RNA transcripts served as the template for amplifying TCR beta CDR3 regions. The TCR CDR3 first-round RT-PCR relied on the HTBI primer set. From the multiplex PCR reads, TCRdb called clonotypes with MiXCR, one entry per CDR3 protein. The sample records roughly 380,000 distinct CDR3 sequences, around 13% being singletons. J is TRBJ2-5 and V is TRBV2; tentative D call: TRBD1 (5 bases). This TCR was sampled from a woman aged 60-75 years with Graves' hyperthyroidism. Sequencing was carried out using blood. The CDR3 loop is CASSEPGNQETQYF. As DNA, the CDR3 is TGTGCCAGCAGTGAACCAGGGAACCAAGAGACCCAGTACTTC.